Listed below are T cell receptor beta chains from one sample, sequenced in a study of response to subunit inactivated influenza vaccine. TCRdb reprocessed the RT-PCR reads with MiXCR, giving one entry per CDR3 protein. In the table there are more than 400,000 distinct CDR3 sequences, around 7.9% of which are singletons. This sample comprised PBMCs from blood, obtained around 25 months after vaccination. The receptors derive from a man between 50 and 70 years old who received an inactivated influenza vaccine. The CDR3 runs from the conserved cysteine through the conserved F or W. Each record gives: CDR3 DNA, CDR3 protein, clone size, V gene, J gene, D gene. D genes are given only for firm matches. Expanded clones are given a class, and other clones once, few, many or no size at all.

TGCGCCAGCAGCCACGGCGCTGGGGGTAGCACAGATACGCAGTATTTT	CASSHGAGGSTDTQYF	few	TRBV4-1	TRBJ2-3	.
TGCGCCAGCAGCCCGAGCGGGGGGGTATTCGAGCAGTACTTC	CASSPSGGVFEQYF	.	TRBV5-1	TRBJ2-7	TRBD2
TGCGCCAGCAGCTTGGGGGTTCCGAGCCTGAACACTGAAGCTTTCTTT	CASSLGVPSLNTEAFF	many	TRBV5-1	TRBJ1-1	.
TGTGCCAGCAGCCCCCGTGGCGCTAGCAACAATGAGCAGTTCTTC	CASSPRGASNNEQFF	.	TRBV7-9	TRBJ2-1	.
TGCGCCAGCAGCCATACAACAGGGAGCCCCGGGGAGCTGTTTTTT	CASSHTTGSPGELFF	many	TRBV5-1	TRBJ2-2	.
TGCGCCAGCAGTGAGTTGCAGGGCGGCACTGAAGCTTTCTTT	CASSELQGGTEAFF	.	TRBV10-1	TRBJ1-1	.
TGTGCCAGCAGCCGGTTAGCGGGGAGAGCGTACGAGCAGTACTTC	CASSRLAGRAYEQYF	many	TRBV11-2	TRBJ2-7	TRBD2
TGTGCCAGCAGCCAGAGGCAGGGATCTTTCTATGGCTACACCTTC	CASSQRQGSFYGYTF	.	TRBV6-1	TRBJ1-2	.
TGTGCCAGCAGCCACCCGGGACAGTATTCCCTCAATGAGCAGTTCTTC	CASSHPGQYSLNEQFF	few	TRBV14	TRBJ2-1	TRBD1
TGCAGCGTTATGCAGGGGGAGACCCAGTACTTC	CSVMQGETQYF	many	TRBV29-1	TRBJ2-5	.
TGTGCCAGCAGTCCCGGACAGAGCCGCACAGATACGCAGTATTTT	CASSPGQSRTDTQYF	many	TRBV28	TRBJ2-3	.
TGTGCCAGCAGTTTGAGTGTTCGGGGCTCCAATGAGCAGTTCTTC	CASSLSVRGSNEQFF	many	TRBV12-3/TRBV12-4	TRBJ2-1	.
TGTGCCAGCAGTTTTCAGCCCCGCTACGAGCAGTACTTC	CASSFQPRYEQYF	few	TRBV28	TRBJ2-7	.
TGTGCCAGCACCCCGGGACAGATCTTTAACTATGGCTACACCTTC	CASTPGQIFNYGYTF	.	TRBV5-4	TRBJ1-2	TRBD1
TGTGCCAGCAGCTTAGTACGGGGGTCGGTCACCGGGGAGCTGTTTTTT	CASSLVRGSVTGELFF	few	TRBV7-2	TRBJ2-2	.
TGTGCCAGCAGTTACAGCGTCAGCCCCTCGGAGGCCTACGAGCAGTACTTC	CASSYSVSPSEAYEQYF	few	TRBV6-5	TRBJ2-7	.
TGTGCCAGCAGAACCGTGGGGGGCGGCACCGGGGAGCTGTTTTTT	CASRTVGGGTGELFF	.	TRBV12-3/TRBV12-4	TRBJ2-2	.
TGTGCCAGCAGCCAAGGGGAGGGTTGGGGCACTGAAGCTTTCTTT	CASSQGEGWGTEAFF	.	TRBV4-2	TRBJ1-1	.
TGCAGTGCTGCAATTCCCGGGAGGTCGCTGTACGAGCAGTACTTC	CSAAIPGRSLYEQYF	few	TRBV20-1	TRBJ2-7	TRBD2
TGTGCCAGCAGTGGGGGGCTCGGAGGGGCCGGGGGCTACACCTTC	CASSGGLGGAGGYTF	once	TRBV2	TRBJ1-2	.
TGTGCCAGCAGCGCCGGACGGACCTACGGCAATGAGCAGTTCTTC	CASSAGRTYGNEQFF	few	TRBV14	TRBJ2-1	.
TGCAGTGCTACGCCCAGCGGAGCCAAAAACATTCAGTACTTC	CSATPSGAKNIQYF	many	TRBV20-1	TRBJ2-4	.
TGTGCCAGCAGTTCCCGGACAGCGGCTAACTATGGCTACACCTTC	CASSSRTAANYGYTF	many	TRBV12-3/TRBV12-4	TRBJ1-2	.
TGCAGTGGTCTGTTTTTATACGAGCAGTACTTC	CSGLFLYEQYF	few	TRBV20-1	TRBJ2-7	.
TGTGCCAGCAGTTTAGCGGGAGGGCAGAGCGACGAGCAGTACTTC	CASSLAGGQSDEQYF	.	TRBV12-3/TRBV12-4	TRBJ2-7	TRBD2
TGTGCCAGCAGCTTAGACCGGACAGGCCAGTACTACACTGAAGCTTTCTTT	CASSLDRTGQYYTEAFF	many	TRBV7-9	TRBJ1-1	TRBD1
TGCAGTGCTCTAAGCCTACAGGGGGGCGGCACAGATACGCAGTATTTT	CSALSLQGGGTDTQYF	few	TRBV20-1	TRBJ2-3	TRBD1
TGTGCCAGCAGCTTAGACAGAAGATCCACCTACGAGCAGTACTTC	CASSLDRRSTYEQYF	few	TRBV11-2	TRBJ2-7	.